A selection of T cell receptor beta chains follows, all from one sample in a study of cytomegalovirus exposure and HLA in healthy donors. Libraries were prepared by immunoSEQ multiplex PCR; TCRdb keeps only in-frame clonotypes and omits some of them. This sample has about 170,000 clones; around 84% occur once, and the top ten carry just over 2.5%. Material for sequencing was PBMCs. These receptors were taken from a man aged 25-45 years in good health and CMV-seropositive. CDR3s include the opening cysteine and the closing phenylalanine or tryptophan. D genes are given only for firm matches. Clone size is given for some rows only: seen once, a few or many times, or a class if the clone is expanded.

NA,TRBD1,TRBV18,TRBJ2-3,CASSLTGGTTDTQYF,TGTGCCAGCTCCCTAACAGGGGGCACCACAGATACGCAGTATTTT
NA,NA,TRBV7-9,TRBJ2-5,CASSLALGEEETQYF,TGTGCCAGCAGCTTAGCGCTCGGCGAGGAAGAGACCCAGTACTTC
NA,NA,TRBV6-5,TRBJ2-7,CASSYAITSPGEQYF,TGTGCCAGCAGTTACGCGATTACTAGTCCGGGGGAGCAGTACTTC
NA,TRBD1,TRBV13,TRBJ1-1,CASSGQGLWTEAFF,TGTGCCAGCAGCGGACAGGGGTTATGGACTGAAGCTTTCTTT
NA,TRBD2,TRBV11-3,TRBJ2-1,CASSFKLADYNEQFF,TGTGCCAGCAGCTTTAAACTAGCGGACTACAATGAGCAGTTCTTC
NA,NA,TRBV6-1,TRBJ2-5,CASERRRERETQYF,TGTGCCAGCGAAAGACGGAGGGAGCGGGAGACCCAGTACTTC
NA,TRBD2,TRBV19,TRBJ2-3,CASSITSGRDTDTQYF,TGTGCCAGTAGTATTACTAGCGGGAGGGACACAGATACGCAGTATTTT
once,TRBD2,TRBV4-1,TRBJ2-1,CASQGAGGLNEQFF,TGCGCCAGCCAGGGAGCGGGAGGGCTCAATGAGCAGTTCTTC
NA,NA,TRBV19,TRBJ2-3,CASVARPSDTQYF,TGTGCCAGTGTAGCGAGACCCTCAGATACGCAGTATTTT
NA,NA,TRBV5-6,TRBJ2-5,CASSLLYIGEQETQYF,TGTGCCAGCAGCTTGTTGTATATTGGAGAACAAGAGACCCAGTACTTC
NA,TRBD1,TRBV5-4,TRBJ2-1,CASSSRTGNNEQFF,TGTGCCAGCAGCTCACGGACAGGAAACAATGAGCAGTTCTTC
NA,TRBD2,TRBV18,TRBJ2-7,CASSPIASGSRSYEQYF,TGTGCCAGCTCACCAATAGCTAGCGGGAGTAGGTCCTACGAGCAGTACTTC
NA,TRBD2,TRBV11-3,TRBJ2-7,CASSSRGLAGANEQYF,TGTGCCAGCAGCTCCAGGGGCCTAGCGGGAGCCAACGAGCAGTACTTC
NA,TRBD1,TRBV7-9,TRBJ2-3,CASRSPQGQSTDTQYF,TGTGCCAGCAGGTCACCACAGGGGCAAAGCACAGATACGCAGTATTTT
NA,NA,TRBV29-1,TRBJ1-2,CSVEEILDSNGYTF,TGCAGCGTTGAAGAGATCCTAGACAGTAACGGCTACACCTTC
NA,TRBD1,TRBV2,TRBJ1-5,CASRRNRDRVNQPQHF,TGTGCCAGCAGACGTAACCGGGACAGGGTAAACCAGCCCCAGCATTTT
NA,TRBD1,TRBV7-3,TRBJ2-1,CASSLGDRDEQFF,TGTGCCAGCAGCTTAGGGGACAGGGATGAGCAGTTCTTC
NA,NA,TRBV19,TRBJ2-3,CATLYHRGTDTQYF,TGTGCCACCCTCTATCACAGGGGCACAGATACGCAGTATTTT
NA,TRBD2,TRBV7-8,TRBJ2-3,CASSLYGQLLAGGWKHTDTQYF,TGTGCCAGCAGCTTATATGGACAGTTACTAGCGGGAGGATGGAAGCACACAGATACGCAGTATTTT
NA,TRBD2,TRBV9,TRBJ2-3,CASSARGGLGSDTQYF,TGTGCCAGCAGCGCCCGTGGGGGACTAGGGTCAGATACGCAGTATTTT
NA,TRBD2,TRBV15,TRBJ2-5,CATSILAGQETQYF,TGTGCCACCAGCATCCTAGCGGGACAAGAGACCCAGTACTTC
NA,TRBD2,TRBV7-2,TRBJ2-3,CASSLNFGTSGRDTQYF,TGTGCCAGCAGCTTAAACTTTGGGACTAGCGGGAGAGATACGCAGTATTTT